The sequence of this TCR beta chain was determined in a study of blood T cell repertoires in COVID-19. Study details: Samples of COVID-19 (acute and convalescent) were obtained from the United States, Italy and Spain. PBMCs, B-cell-depleted T cells, or T cells provided the cDNA or gDNA that made up the material.

Germline assignment: CDR1 MNHEY and CDR2 SVGEGT. CDR3 length: 13 amino acids. The ends were cut back, 2 bases at V and 8 bases at J, with 9 bases in the middle. TCRdb's table, derived via immunoSEQ multiplex PCR, lists solely in-frame clones and lacks some. The sample yields 190,000 or so clones, approximately 78% seen once. This sequence was found in a woman of 80 years or more with active or convalescent COVID-19. Sequencing used peripheral blood. V is TRBV6-2 or TRBV6-3 and J is TRBJ1-4; D is uncertain. The DNA for the CDR3 is TGTGCCAGCAGTTACGTAGTTCGGGAAAAACTGTTTTTT. Its translation is CASSYVVREKLFF.